This TCR beta chain was documented in a study of identical twins. Findings and caveats of the study: Abundant beta clonotypes from cord blood bore fewer insertions; memory repertoires lacked this pattern. Conclusions came from cross-sectional statistical analysis, not from following the same donors.

TCRdb independently ran MiXCR on the 5' RACE reads; one entry per CDR3 protein. In the table there are fewer than 250,000 distinct CDR3 sequences, 6% to 8.5% of which are singletons. Healthy Caucasians supplied all donations. From germline, CDR1 is SGHVS and CDR2 FQNEAQ. Between the trimmed V and J ends, which lost 7 bases and 2 bases, there was a span of 19 bases. The CDR3 covers 16 residues. On this clonotype itself: Its target is unknown.

The data were also submitted as part of a second study, on yellow fever vaccine responses in identical twins. That study reports: Twins' vaccine T cell responses were reported to seem partly convergent and partly personalized.

This TCR was sampled from a woman under 30 in good health. This chain connects TRBV7-8 to TRBJ2-3; possible D gene TRBD2, 6 bases. The sample consisted of CD8+ T cells sorted from blood. The CDR3 loop is CASTQVGGMVTDTQYF. Written as DNA, the CDR3 is TGTGCCAGCACCCAAGTGGGCGGGATGGTCACAGATACGCAGTATTTT.